This entry lists 5 T cell receptor beta chains sequenced from one sample in a study of beta chain features in type 1 diabetes. Their target antigens are unknown. Regarding the study as a whole: The study found moderately but significantly shorter TCRB CDR3s in all four CD4+ subsets of Type 1 diabetes patients.

All of the isolated RNA was reverse transcribed, so expressed TCRB transcripts were sequenced. Some clones are missing from TCRdb's copy, which holds only in-frame ones; the method was immunoSEQ multiplex PCR. The sample shows about 230,000 clones, 16% of them seen only once. The specimen sequenced was naive CD4+ T cells from blood. The receptors stem from a man younger than 40 with type 1 diabetes.

This clone occurred a few times. This chain links TRBV7-2 with TRBJ2-1; D is unclear. Germline values: CDR1 SGHTA, CDR2 FQGNSA. The CDR3 runs 13 residues. The V and J ends lost 4 bases and 6 bases respectively, with 10 bases between them. This CDR3 reads CASSSFSGNEQFF. The CDR3, as DNA: TGTGCCAGCAGCTCCTTTAGTGGCAATGAGCAGTTCTTC.

J is TRBJ2-5 and V is TRBV15; tentatively, D is TRBD1 (5 bases). Per the germline V gene, CDR1 is LNHNV and CDR2 is YYDKDF (reference sequence). This CDR3 contains 16 residues. Trimming pared 0 bases from V and 2 bases from J, leaving 13 bases between. The CDR3 spells CATSRDRAGWQETQYF. In DNA, the CDR3 is TGTGCCACCAGCAGAGATCGGGCAGGGTGGCAAGAGACCCAGTACTTC.

The genes are TRBV7-9 and TRBJ1-2, with unresolved D. The V end was cut by 3 bases, the J end by 4 bases, with 15 bases between. CDR1 and CDR2 (germline): SEHNR, FQNEAQ (reference sequence). The CDR3 is made up of 15 amino acids. CDR3 DNA: TGTGCCAGCAGCTTGCGCCGGGCCCCTTTCTATGGCTACACCTTC. Its protein is CASSLRRAPFYGYTF.

This clone came up a few times. The J gene is TRBJ2-7, the V gene TRBV29-1; 8 bases fit TRBD2. This CDR3 contains 12 residues. Trimming cost V 3 bases and J 4 bases; bases outside gene matches: 2. Germline V gene data show CDR1 as SQVTM and CDR2 as ANQGSEA. This CDR3 reads CSVDREGYEQYF. CDR3 DNA: TGCAGCGTTGACCGGGAGGGTTACGAGCAGTACTTC.

This clone was detected only a few times. The CDR3 region has the DNA TGTGCCAGCAGTTCTGGACAGGGACGGTACTCTGGTACGCAGTATTTT. Protein sequence: CASSSGQGRYSGTQYF. V is TRBV27 and J is TRBJ2-3; TRBD1 matches 8 bases. This CDR3 region has 16 residues. Looked up from germline, CDR1 is MNHEY and CDR2 is SMNVEV (reference sequence). V shed 4 bases, J shed 8 bases, and the junction held 14 bases outside the gene matches.